The sequence of this T cell receptor beta chain was determined in a study of T cell repertoires in cytomegalovirus infection (dated by TCRdb to 2018 to 2020). In terms of the full investigation: Because public TCR beta signatures pointed to carriage of CMV infection together with the matching HLA type, the HLA type of each donor mattered for the analysis.

The CDR3 sequence holds 15 residues, the cysteine and phenylalanine included. Only CDR3 DNA is held: 45 bases, read in frame from base 1. The V end gives up 6 bases and the J end 1 base, leaving 6 bases in the junction not matched to a gene. Taken from the germline V gene, the CDR1 and CDR2 loops are MDHEN and SYDVKM. The research as a whole found: The ex vivo response was dominated by HLA-C-restricted CMV-specific TCR beta clonotypes, which also provided the single most frequent clonotype in two of eight donors. Carriers of CMV infection plus the relevant HLA type were discriminated by the cumulative frequency of public TCR beta family members in the study cohort and in an independent roughly 350-donor cohort.

Sequencing was performed on an Illumina HiSeq 1500. The raw public data were reprocessed by TCRdb itself: fastp quality trimming at Q25, MiXCR clonotype calling, in-frame beta chains only. Every CDR3 protein is listed once, alongside the most common genes and DNA of its rows. The sample table holds 250,000 to 300,000 distinct CDR3 sequences, of which about 26% were seen once. Of the sample, approximately 13% is held by the ten largest clones. This clonotype was observed a handful of times. Its antigen target is currently unknown. No base qualities exist here, and no much larger clone lies one base off it.

The clonotype was recovered from a human donor in good health (CMV status not recorded). Some clones in this sample may be carry-over from other donors' samples. What was sequenced was PBMCs. The chain employs TRBV28 and TRBJ1-5; the central 7 bases match TRBD1. The CDR3 corresponds to CASSYTGVSNQPQHF. The DNA sequence reads TGTGCCAGCAGCTACACAGGGGTGAGCAATCAGCCCCAGCATTTT.